This TCR beta chain was recovered during a study of blood T cell repertoires in COVID-19. Study in general: Samples taken during acute and convalescent COVID-19 were collected in the United States, Italy and Spain. Sources were T cells, B-cell-depleted T cells, or PBMCs; the material itself was cDNA or gDNA.

V dropped 7 bases and J dropped 11; count of bases not matched to a gene: 12. Germline V gene data show CDR1 as MNHEY and CDR2 as SVGAGI. This CDR3 has 14 amino acids. Authors' methods: Reference gene primer amplification gave nucleated cell count estimates. Some clones are missing from TCRdb's copy, which holds only in-frame ones; the method was immunoSEQ multiplex PCR. That table gives V, J and clone size, and the DNA gave D and trimming. The table lists about 60,000 clones, 87% of them singletons. The chain employs TRBV6-5 and TRBJ2-4; the match to TRBD2 covers 9 bases. The receptor's source is a human donor with acute or convalescent COVID-19. The donor label of this sample is uncertain. The source material was peripheral blood. In nucleotides, the CDR3 is TGTGCCAGCAAGGGCGGGGCTAGCGGGGTGGTTCAGTACTTC. Amino acid sequence: CASKGGASGVVQYF.